Listed here are 25 T cell receptor beta chains from one sample, sequenced in a study of T cells after yellow fever vaccination. TCRdb recomputed calls from the 5' RACE reads with MiXCR, one row per CDR3 protein. The sample consists of 450,000 to 650,000 distinct CDR3 sequences, just over 20% of them appearing once. Here the sequenced sample was PBMCs, taken roughly 20 days after the first yellow fever vaccination. These TCRs come from a man aged 18 to 29 who received the YFV17D yellow fever vaccine.

This clonotype has only a few counts. The rearrangement joins TRBV4-1 to TRBJ1-1; the match to TRBD1 covers 7 bases. Looked up from germline, CDR1 is MGHRA and CDR2 is YSYEKL. V was clipped by 3 bases and J by 0 bases; unmatched bases: 10. The CDR3 consists of 17 residues. The CDR3 is CASSHQQGRTLNTEAFF. The CDR3 DNA is TGCGCCAGCAGCCATCAACAGGGGAGAACCTTGAACACTGAAGCTTTCTTT.

This chain connects TRBV19 to TRBJ1-1; a possible D gene is TRBD1 (5 bases). Between the trimmed V and J ends, which lost 7 bases and 1 base, there was a span of 10 bases. The CDR3 is made up of 13 amino acids. Germline CDR1 LNHDA, CDR2 SQIVND (reference sequence). CDR3 residues: CASTEDRNTEAFF. CDR3 DNA sequence: TGTGCCAGTACCGAAGACAGGAACACTGAAGCTTTCTTT.

The CDR3 DNA follows: TGTGCCAGCAGCGATTCTAGGGGGTCGGGTGAAAAACTGTTTTTT. Encoded protein: CASSDSRGSGEKLFF. This chain links TRBV11-2 with TRBJ1-4; tentative D call: TRBD1 (6 bases). Germline CDR1 reads SGHAT; CDR2 reads FQNNGV. The ends were cut back, 5 bases at V and 7 bases at J, with 17 bases in the middle. The CDR3 is 15 residues long.

This clonotype has a handful of counts. This chain uses TRBV7-2 with TRBJ1-2, with D possibly being TRBD1 (6 bases). V gave up 4 bases and J gave up 4 bases, with 13 bases separating them. From germline, CDR1 is SGHTA and CDR2 FQGNSA. This CDR3 has 14 residues. The CDR3 region has the DNA TGTGCCAGCAGCTGGGACGGGACAAGCTATGGCTACACCTTC. Translation gives CASSWDGTSYGYTF.

At least ten counts were recorded for this clonotype. J is TRBJ2-5 and V is TRBV6-5; tentatively, D is TRBD1 or TRBD2 (7 bases each). CDR1 MNHEY and CDR2 SVGAGI come from the germline V gene. The V end lost 0 bases, the J end lost 4 bases, and 18 bases lay between the germline ends. CDR3 length equals 17 residues. The DNA of the CDR3 is TGTGCCAGCAGTTACTCAGGGGTAGCAGGGGGGGGAGAGACCCAGTACTTC. Protein product: CASSYSGVAGGGETQYF.

V and J are TRBV5-1 and TRBJ2-3; D is perhaps TRBD2 (6 bases). Germline CDR1 and CDR2: SGHRS and YFSETQ. CDR3 size: 19 residues. The V end lost 3 bases, the J end lost 0 bases, and 23 bases lay between the germline ends. The CDR3 loop reads CASSWTSDGGTSSTDTQYF. CDR3 nucleotide sequence: TGCGCCAGCAGCTGGACCTCTGACGGGGGTACGTCTAGCACAGATACGCAGTATTTT.

This chain uses TRBV4-3 with TRBJ1-1; TRBD1 aligns across 7 bases. The CDR3 is made up of 18 amino acids. V dropped 0 bases and J dropped 1; count of bases not matched to a gene: 11. CDR1 LGHNA and CDR2 YSLEER come from the germline V gene. The chain's CDR3 is CASSQDQDRTAPNTEAFF. The CDR3 coding sequence is TGCGCCAGCAGCCAAGATCAGGACAGGACAGCGCCGAACACTGAAGCTTTCTTT.

The CDR3 coding sequence is TGTGCCAGCAGCGTAGGGGGACATAATTCACCCCTCCACTTT. Translation gives CASSVGGHNSPLHF. J is TRBJ1-6 and V is TRBV9; TRBD1 might be the D (5 bases). The CDR3 runs to 14 residues. V dropped 0 bases and J dropped 5 bases, with 6 bases sitting between them. The V gene's germline CDR1 is SGDLS and CDR2 YYNGEE. Using reference TRBV9 and TRBJ1-6 for the parts outside the CDR3, the full variable domain is DSGVTQTPKHLITATGQRVTLRCSPRSGDLSVYWYQQSLDQGLQFLIQYYNGEERAKGNILERFSAQQFPDLHSELNLSSLELGDSALYFCASSVGGHNSPLHFGNGTRLTVT.

Only one count was recorded for this clonotype. The chain couples TRBV14 to TRBJ2-5; 8 bases agree with TRBD1. Looked up from germline, CDR1 is SGHDN and CDR2 is FVKESK. The junction had 4 bases not matched to a gene; V was cut back by 2 bases and J by 5 bases. The CDR3 covers 14 residues. CDR3 nucleotide sequence: TGTGCCAGCAGCCAAACCAGGGGGCGGGAGACCCAGTACTTC. It translates to CASSQTRGRETQYF.

This clonotype was observed a handful of times. V and J are TRBV29-1 and TRBJ1-1; D perhaps matches TRBD1 (6 bases). Germline V gene data show CDR1 as SQVTM and CDR2 as ANQGSEA. The CDR3 covers 11 residues. Trimming removed 5 bases from V and 8 bases from J, with 12 bases in between. This chain's CDR3 is CSVFPGTEAFF. As DNA, the CDR3 is TGCAGCGTTTTCCCCGGGACAGAAGCTTTCTTT.

This clonotype was seen ten or more times. The J gene is TRBJ2-3, the V gene TRBV2; 8 nucleotides align to TRBD2. V lost 10 bases and J lost 4; bases outside the gene matches: 7. Looked up from germline, CDR1 is SNHLY and CDR2 is FYNNEI. CDR3 length equals 13 residues. The CDR3 DNA is TGTGCCAACCAGCGGGGGTGGGCAGATACGCAGTATTTT. Translating gives CANQRGWADTQYF.

The chain couples TRBV5-4 to TRBJ1-6; TRBD1 is a possible D gene (5 bases). The CDR3 is made up of 14 amino acids. Germline values: CDR1 SGHNT, CDR2 YYREEE (reference sequence). V lost 2 bases to trimming and J lost 8 bases, with 11 bases between them. CDR3 sequence: CASSFRGGDSPLHF. Here the CDR3 DNA reads TGTGCCAGCAGCTTTAGGGGAGGAGATTCACCCCTCCACTTT. Full variable domain (remainder filled in from reference TRBV5-4 and TRBJ1-6): ETGVTQSPTHLIKTRGQQVTLRCSSQSGHNTVSWYQQALGQGPQFIFQYYREEENGRGNFPPRFSGLQFPNYSSELNVNALELDDSALYLCASSFRGGDSPLHFGNGTRLTVT.

This clonotype appeared many times. This chain uses TRBV6-4 with TRBJ2-1; 16 nucleotides match TRBD2. The J segment lost 6 bases and the V segment lost 3 bases, leaving 2 bases of the junction unmatched. The CDR3 has 16 amino acids. Germline V gives CDR1 MRHNA, CDR2 SNTAGT. Written as DNA, the CDR3 is TGTGCCAGCAGTGATGGGACTAGCGGGGGGGCCAATGAGCAGTTCTTC. It yields the protein CASSDGTSGGANEQFF.

This clonotype was observed a handful of times. The V call is TRBV28, the J call TRBJ1-1, with D hard to call. The V gene lost 4 bases and the J gene lost 2 bases, with 11 bases spanning the gap. The CDR3 runs to 14 residues. Germline values: CDR1 MDHEN, CDR2 SYDVKM. CDR3: CASSSLFENTEAFF. CDR3 nucleotide sequence: TGTGCCAGCAGTTCCCTTTTTGAAAACACTGAAGCTTTCTTT.

The rearrangement joins TRBV28 to TRBJ2-7, with TRBD2 as a possible D gene (6 bases). This CDR3 contains 16 residues. The V gene's germline CDR1 is MDHEN and CDR2 SYDVKM. Trimming took off 6 bases at V and 4 bases at J, with 22 bases between the two ends. As DNA, the CDR3 is TGTGCCAGCAGACCGACTTGGGGGACTGCTCTGTACGAGCAGTACGTC. Translation: CASRPTWGTALYEQYV.

The V call is TRBV5-6, the J call TRBJ2-1; unclear D gene. This CDR3 region has 12 residues. V lost 4 bases, J lost 9 bases, and 11 bases lay in between. CDR1 and CDR2 (germline): SGHDT, YYEEEE. The CDR3 here is CASSPAVGEQFF. CDR3 bases: TGTGCCAGCAGCCCAGCCGTAGGTGAGCAGTTCTTC.

In this sample, this clonotype turned up a few times. The chain carries TRBV12-5 and TRBJ2-1, with 11 bases that match TRBD1. The CDR3 length is 16 residues. The junction had 13 bases not matched to a gene; V was cut back by 7 bases and J by 8 bases. CDR1 and CDR2 from the germline V gene are LGHNT and FRNRAP. CDR3 bases: TGTGCTAGTGCCTCTCCCGGGACAGGGGGTATCCATGAGCAGTTCTTC. Protein sequence: CASASPGTGGIHEQFF. Based on the CDR3 plus reference TRBV12-5 and TRBJ2-1, the full variable domain is DARVTQTPRHKVTEMGQEVTMRCQPILGHNTVFWYRQTMMQGLELLAYFRNRAPLDDSGMPKDRFSAEMPDATLATLKIQPSEPRDSAVYFCASASPGTGGIHEQFFGPGTRLTVL.

The rearrangement links TRBV3-1 to TRBJ2-1; 8 bases align to TRBD1. V lost 2 bases and J lost 3; bases outside the gene matches: 3. The CDR3 consists of 15 residues. Germline loops: CDR1 LGHDT, CDR2 YNNKEL (reference sequence). The CDR3 DNA reads as TGTGCCAGCAGCCAACTTGACAGGGGCTACAATGAGCAGTTCTTC. Encoded protein: CASSQLDRGYNEQFF.

The chain has TRBV28 and TRBJ2-1; perhaps TRBD1 as D (5 bases). Germline V gene data show CDR1 as MDHEN and CDR2 as SYDVKM. The CDR3 has 15 residues. Trimming pared 1 base from V and 3 bases from J, leaving 10 bases between. The CDR3 sequence: CASSLLGRDYNEQFF. The DNA for the CDR3 is TGTGCCAGCAGTTTATTGGGCAGGGACTACAATGAGCAGTTCTTC.

This clonotype appeared a few times. J is TRBJ2-5 and V is TRBV25-1, with TRBD2 identical over 10 bases. This CDR3 has 12 amino acids. Germline CDR1 is MGHDK and CDR2 is SYGVNS. Trimming at V came to 6 bases and at J to 7 bases, leaving 2 bases not matched to a gene. Here the CDR3 reads CASSWTSGTQYF. CDR3 in DNA: TGTGCCAGCAGCTGGACTAGCGGGACCCAGTACTTC.

The chain carries TRBV20-1 and TRBJ1-4; D is perhaps TRBD1 (6 bases). There are 13 residues in the CDR3. Trimming shortened V by 6 bases and J by 7 bases, and 15 bases separated the two germline ends. Germline loops: CDR1 DFQATT, CDR2 SNEGSKA (reference sequence). This chain's CDR3 is CSAPGVVGEKLFF. DNA of the CDR3: TGCAGTGCCCCAGGGGTGGTGGGTGAAAAACTGTTTTTT.

The J gene is TRBJ2-7, the V gene TRBV12-3 or TRBV12-4; no clear D. This CDR3 spans 13 amino acids. V was pared by 4 bases and J by 4 bases, with 11 bases between. The CDR3 bases are TGTGCCAGCAGTTCCAGCCGGGTGTACGAGCAGTACTTC. Its protein product is CASSSSRVYEQYF.

This chain uses TRBV4-1 with TRBJ2-2, with D perhaps assigned TRBD1 or TRBD2 (6 bases each). Germline V CDR1 and CDR2: MGHRA, YSYEKL. Between the trimmed V and J ends, which lost 1 base and 0 bases, there was a span of 12 bases. The length of the CDR3 is 17 residues. CDR3 sequence: CASSQGGGRSNTGELFF. In DNA, the CDR3 is TGCGCCAGCAGCCAAGGAGGGGGGAGATCGAACACCGGGGAGCTGTTTTTT.

The table lists this clonotype with many counts. This chain joins TRBV7-2 and TRBJ1-5; 12 nucleotides align to TRBD1. This CDR3 contains 16 residues. Germline V CDR1 and CDR2: SGHTA, FQGNSA. V was clipped by 5 bases and J by 7 bases; unmatched bases: 9. As DNA, the CDR3 is TGTGCCAGCAGCCTGATGGGACAGGGGGCCGTGCAGCCCCAGCATTTT. Translating it yields CASSLMGQGAVQPQHF. The variable domain in full, completed from reference TRBV7-2 and TRBJ1-5, reads GAGVSQSPSNKVTEKGKDVELRCDPISGHTALYWYRQSLGQGLEFLIYFQGNSAPDKSGLPSDRFSAERTGGSVSTLTIQRTQQEDSAVYLCASSLMGQGAVQPQHFGDGTRLSIL.

The rearrangement links TRBV20-1 to TRBJ1-1; D is uncertain. The CDR3 extends over 13 amino acids. Germline values: CDR1 DFQATT, CDR2 SNEGSKA (reference sequence). V lost 6 bases and J 2 bases, leaving 13 bases between the germline ends. The CDR3 nucleotides are TGCAGTGCCGTAACCAGAGGAAACACTGAAGCTTTCTTT. Protein sequence: CSAVTRGNTEAFF.